This T cell receptor (beta chain) came from a study of long-term antiretroviral therapy in people with HIV. Sequencing relied on immunoSEQ assay v3.0, run at survey level. This table comes from immunoSEQ multiplex PCR, and its TCRdb copy is limited to in-frame clones, with some not included. Among around 6,500 clones listed, roughly 85% were seen once. With respect to this clone: The antigen is unknown.

Findings and caveats of the study: HIV repertoire CDR3 lengths ranged less widely than those of controls. Data on ART adherence, viral resistance or therapy changes were unavailable.

Treated in the United States were all of the participants with HIV. After removal of 5 bases from V and 1 base from J, the junction contained 5 bases not matched to a gene. The length of the CDR3 is 15 residues. Per the germline V gene, CDR1 is LNHDA and CDR2 is SQIVND (reference sequence). V is TRBV19 and J is TRBJ2-5, with 9 bases fitting TRBD1. The sequenced sample was unsorted PBMCs, obtained 3.7 years after starting antiretroviral therapy. The receptor was derived from a woman aged 45-65 years with HIV. The CDR3 reads CASSSRQGGQETQYF. DNA for the CDR3: TGTGCCAGTAGTTCCCGACAGGGGGGCCAAGAGACCCAGTACTTC.